Presented here are 26 T cell receptor beta chains from one specimen sequenced in a study of radiotherapy plus CTLA-4 blockade in lung cancer (dated by TCRdb to the late 2010s). Library generation was performed with the immunoSEQ multiplex PCR assay. The table was pulled from immuneACCESS by TCRdb, which kept in-frame rearrangements only. Such tables lose some clones; where checked, under half of the loss comes from unresolved V genes, and the rest has no known cause. Across this sample there are 70,000 to 90,000 clones, with 78% seen only once. Under 25% of the sample lies in the top ten. The sequences come from peripheral blood, collected from a patient treated with radiotherapy plus ipilimumab. Receptors originate from a human donor with non-small cell lung cancer whose response to radiotherapy plus ipilimumab could not be evaluated. Some clones in this sample may be carry-over from other donors' samples.

This rearrangement joins TRBV7-9 to TRBJ2-1; D is perhaps TRBD1 (6 bases). V was pared by 1 base and J by 4 bases, with 14 bases between. CDR1 and CDR2 from the germline V gene are SEHNR and FQNEAQ (reference sequence). CDR3 length equals 16 residues. CDR3 sequence (DNA): TGTGCCAGCAGCTTAGGGCCAGGGGAAAAATACAATGAGCAGTTCTTC. Protein product: CASSLGPGEKYNEQFF.

The chain employs TRBV13 and TRBJ2-2; D is undetermined. CDR3 size: 13 residues. The germline V gene has CDR1 PRHDT and CDR2 FYEKMQ (reference sequence). Trimming removed 3 bases from V and 6 bases from J, with 8 bases in between. CDR3 region: CASSLRSAGELFF. For the CDR3, the DNA is TGTGCCAGCAGCTTGAGGAGCGCCGGGGAGCTGTTTTTT.

This clone was found a few times. The chain has TRBV5-4 and TRBJ1-3; D may be TRBD1 (5 bases). In germline, CDR1 is SGHNT, CDR2 YYREEE (reference sequence). The V and J ends lost 3 bases and 1 base respectively, with 14 bases between them. This CDR3 contains 16 residues. Here the CDR3 reads CASSSGGVRSGNTIYF. As DNA, the CDR3 is TGTGCCAGCAGCTCCGGGGGAGTTAGATCTGGAAACACCATATATTTT.

V usage is TRBV10-3 and J usage is TRBJ2-3; a possible D gene is TRBD2 (6 bases). Germline V gives CDR1 ENHRY, CDR2 SYGVKD. Between the trimmed V and J ends, which lost 1 base and 2 bases, there was a span of 13 bases. The CDR3 runs 16 residues. CDR3 coding DNA: TGTGCCATCAGTGAGTTACCGGGACTTACCACAGATACGCAGTATTTT. It translates to CAISELPGLTTDTQYF.

Judged by abundance, this clone is medium-sized (0.01 to 0.1%). The J gene is TRBJ2-5, the V gene TRBV9; 9 bases map to TRBD1. The V gene's germline CDR1 is SGDLS and CDR2 YYNGEE. V lost 0 bases and J lost 5; bases outside the gene matches: 11. The CDR3 contains 17 residues. The CDR3 DNA sequence: TGTGCCAGCAGCGTAGCTTTCGGAACAGGGGGCCTGGAGACCCAGTACTTC. Translating it yields CASSVAFGTGGLETQYF.

V usage is TRBV4-1 and J usage is TRBJ2-1; TRBD2 matches at 15 bases. Germline V gene data show CDR1 as MGHRA and CDR2 as YSYEKL. There are 16 residues in the CDR3. V dropped 4 bases and J dropped 2; count of bases not matched to a gene: 0. CDR3 in amino acids: CASSRTSGGAYNEQFF. The CDR3, as DNA: TGCGCCAGCAGCCGGACTAGCGGGGGGGCCTACAATGAGCAGTTCTTC.

The chain employs TRBV5-1 and TRBJ2-2, with 7 bases aligning to TRBD2. The CDR3 contains 15 residues. The V gene end was trimmed by 0 bases and the J gene end by 3 bases; junction bases not matched to a gene: 2. Germline-derived CDR1 and CDR2 are SGHRS and YFSETQ. For the CDR3, the DNA is TGCGCCAGCAGCTTGGTGAGCGGGGACACCGGGGAGCTGTTTTTT. It yields the protein CASSLVSGDTGELFF.

The genes are TRBV27 and TRBJ2-7; D perhaps matches TRBD2 (7 bases). With 6 bases removed from V and 0 bases from J, the gap between germline ends came to 15 bases. The CDR3 contains 15 residues. Looked up from germline, CDR1 is MNHEY and CDR2 is SMNVEV (reference sequence). The CDR3 loop reads CASSPLGGGSYEQYF. DNA for the CDR3: TGTGCCAGCAGCCCCCTGGGAGGGGGCTCCTACGAGCAGTACTTC.

This clone was recorded a few times. The chain carries TRBV19 and TRBJ1-2; tentative D call: TRBD1 (5 bases). The CDR3 is 15 amino acids. From germline, CDR1 is LNHDA and CDR2 SQIVND (reference sequence). V gave up 3 bases and J gave up 4 bases, with 15 bases separating them. This CDR3 reads CASSIAVQGTYGYTF. The CDR3 nucleotides are TGTGCCAGTAGTATTGCGGTCCAGGGAACCTATGGCTACACCTTC.

This sequence joins TRBV7-2 and TRBJ1-2; tentative D call: TRBD1 (5 bases). CDR3 length: 15 residues. V was cut by 0 bases and J by 8 bases, with 16 bases left in between. Germline V gene data show CDR1 as SGHTA and CDR2 as FQGNSA. The CDR3 is CASSLAWDGGEGYTF. The DNA of the CDR3 is TGTGCCAGCAGCTTAGCGTGGGACGGAGGGGAGGGCTACACCTTC.

The chain employs TRBV7-9 and TRBJ2-3; perhaps TRBD2 as D (8 bases). CDR1 is SEHNR and CDR2 is FQNEAQ in the germline V gene (reference sequence). Trimming took 6 bases from V and 6 from J, leaving 19 bases between them. The CDR3 has 15 amino acids. DNA of the CDR3: TGTGCCAGCAGAGGGGGCGGGGGGCTCGGGGATACGCAGTATTTT. Protein sequence: CASRGGGGLGDTQYF.

The chain combines TRBV11-3 with TRBJ2-1; TRBD2 matches 7 bases. The germline gives CDR1 SGHNT, CDR2 YENEEA. The CDR3 loop spans 15 amino acids. V shed 3 bases, J shed 2 bases, and the junction held 4 bases outside the gene matches. The CDR3 spells CASSFRAGPYNEQFF. The CDR3 DNA sequence: TGTGCCAGCAGCTTCCGAGCGGGGCCCTACAATGAGCAGTTCTTC.

The chain joins TRBV7-3 to TRBJ2-6; D possibly corresponds to TRBD1 (6 bases). The V end lost 5 bases, the J end lost 4 bases, and 21 bases lay between the germline ends. CDR1 SGHTA and CDR2 FQGTGA come from the germline V gene. The CDR3 consists of 18 residues. The CDR3 loop is CASSPRAGGGQGANVLTF. The CDR3 DNA sequence: TGTGCCAGCAGCCCTCGCGCGGGTGGGGGCCAAGGGGCCAACGTCCTGACTTTC.

This chain joins TRBV6-5 and TRBJ2-7; 11 nucleotides agree with TRBD1. The CDR3 is made up of 16 amino acids. Looked up from germline, CDR1 is MNHEY and CDR2 is SVGAGI. V lost 2 bases and J lost 3; bases outside the gene matches: 6. The CDR3 reads CASSYPGTGGRYEQYF. For the CDR3, the DNA is TGTGCCAGCAGTTACCCCGGGACAGGGGGTCGCTACGAGCAGTACTTC.

This chain joins TRBV19 and TRBJ1-5; 8 positions match TRBD1. Germline trimming cut 5 bases from V and 6 bases from J; bases unmatched to any gene: 12. Looked up from germline, CDR1 is LNHDA and CDR2 is SQIVND (reference sequence). The CDR3 loop spans 16 amino acids. CDR3 nucleotides: TGTGCCAGTAGTCCTGTCGACAGGGGCCGATTTCAGCCCCAGCATTTT. It encodes CASSPVDRGRFQPQHF.

The chain joins TRBV7-9 to TRBJ2-1, with D unclear. V lost 5 bases, J lost 5 bases, and 10 bases lay in between. Germline V gene data show CDR1 as SEHNR and CDR2 as FQNEAQ (reference sequence). The CDR3 has 13 amino acids. The CDR3 is CASSETNNNEQFF. CDR3 nucleotides: TGTGCCAGCAGCGAAACTAACAACAATGAGCAGTTCTTC.

V and J are TRBV30 and TRBJ1-1; perhaps TRBD1 as D (5 bases). V gave up 3 bases and J gave up 1 base, with 12 bases separating them. The length of the CDR3 is 14 residues. Germline values: CDR1 GTSNPN, CDR2 SVGIG (reference sequence). The CDR3 bases are TGTGCCTGGAGCCTCGGGGGTGAGAACACTGAAGCTTTCTTT. This codes for CAWSLGGENTEAFF.

The V and J genes are TRBV6-1 and TRBJ1-4; perhaps TRBD1 as D (6 bases). This CDR3 has 13 residues. In germline, CDR1 is MNHNS, CDR2 SASEGT. Trimming pared 5 bases from V and 7 bases from J, leaving 11 bases between. The chain's CDR3 is CASSLTGSEKLFF. The DNA of the CDR3 is TGTGCCAGCAGTTTAACAGGGAGTGAAAAACTGTTTTTT.

The rearrangement uses TRBV28 and TRBJ1-6, with 7 bases identical to TRBD1. The CDR3 is made up of 16 amino acids. The germline CDR1 and CDR2 sequences are MDHEN and SYDVKM. The trim removed 4 bases at V and 5 bases at J, leaving 8 bases unmatched. Here the CDR3 reads CASSSAQGSDNSPLHF. Written as DNA, the CDR3 is TGTGCCAGCAGTTCCGCACAGGGGTCTGATAATTCACCCCTCCACTTT.

The chain has TRBV2 and TRBJ2-3; tentative D call: TRBD2 (5 bases). CDR1 SNHLY and CDR2 FYNNEI come from the germline V gene. CDR3 length equals 12 residues. V was trimmed by 7 bases and J by 2 bases, leaving 7 bases between them. As DNA, the CDR3 is TGTGCCAGCACGCGGGCCACAGATACGCAGTATTTT. Its translation: CASTRATDTQYF. Full variable domain (rest looked up from reference TRBV2 and TRBJ2-3): EPEVTQTPSHQVTQMGQEVILRCVPISNHLYFYWYRQILGQKVEFLVSFYNNEISEKSEIFDDQFSVERPDGSNFTLKIRSTKLEDSAMYFCASTRATDTQYFGPGTRLTVL.

The chain uses TRBV10-3 and TRBJ2-5, with 7 bases aligning to TRBD2. The CDR3 totals 13 residues. The J segment lost 4 bases and the V segment lost 8 bases, leaving 7 bases of the junction unmatched. Germline V gene data show CDR1 as ENHRY and CDR2 as SYGVKD. The CDR3 sequence is CAIGAGRGETQYF. CDR3 coding DNA: TGTGCCATCGGGGCAGGGAGGGGAGAGACCCAGTACTTC.

The chain couples TRBV28 to TRBJ1-2; TRBD1 might be the D (5 bases). V shed 2 bases and J shed 3 bases, with 7 bases lying between them. The CDR3 has 13 residues. The germline V gene encodes CDR1 MDHEN and CDR2 SYDVKM. In DNA, the CDR3 is TGTGCCAGCAGTTTAGGGGGGGACTATGGCTACACCTTC. Its protein product is CASSLGGDYGYTF.

V and J are TRBV18 and TRBJ2-2; 8 bases are shared with TRBD1. Trimming cost V 3 bases and J 7 bases; bases outside gene matches: 7. This CDR3 is built from 15 residues. CDR1 is KGHSH and CDR2 is LQKENI in the germline V gene. The CDR3: CASSPSRQGIGELFF. Here the CDR3 DNA reads TGTGCCAGCTCACCGAGCCGACAGGGGATCGGGGAGCTGTTTTTT.

The rearrangement uses TRBV5-1 and TRBJ2-7; possible D gene TRBD2, 6 bases. The V gene's germline CDR1 is SGHRS and CDR2 YFSETQ. V was trimmed by 6 bases and J by 0 bases, leaving 13 bases between them. The CDR3 has 14 residues. This CDR3 is CASKPDGSSYEQYF. The DNA for the CDR3 is TGCGCCAGCAAGCCGGACGGGAGCTCCTACGAGCAGTACTTC.

This clone occurred a few times. The rearrangement links TRBV7-3 to TRBJ2-7; perhaps TRBD2 as D (5 bases). Trimming stripped 6 bases from V and 3 bases from J, with 12 bases between. This CDR3 is built from 13 residues. CDR1 and CDR2 from the germline V gene are SGHTA and FQGTGA. The CDR3 bases are TGTGCCAGCAGTTCCGGGAACGGCTACGAGCAGTACTTC. Protein product: CASSSGNGYEQYF.

V and J are TRBV7-2 and TRBJ2-5; TRBD2 matches at 7 bases. Germline V gene sequence: CDR1 SGHTA, CDR2 FQGNSA. V lost 1 base to trimming and J lost 4 bases; unmatched junction nucleotides: 6. The CDR3 is 15 amino acids. CDR3 DNA: TGTGCCAGCAGCTTAGGTGGAGCGGGGAGAGAGACCCAGTACTTC. Protein sequence: CASSLGGAGRETQYF.